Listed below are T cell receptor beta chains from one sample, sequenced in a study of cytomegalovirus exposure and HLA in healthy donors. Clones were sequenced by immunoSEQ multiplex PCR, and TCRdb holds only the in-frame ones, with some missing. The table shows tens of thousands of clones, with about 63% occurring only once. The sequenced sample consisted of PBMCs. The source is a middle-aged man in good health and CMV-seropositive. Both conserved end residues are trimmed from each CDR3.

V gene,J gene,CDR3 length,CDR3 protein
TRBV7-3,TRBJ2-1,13,ASSLGTSGYNEQF
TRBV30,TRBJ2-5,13,AWSDQRGGKETQY
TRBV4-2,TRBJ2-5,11,ASSLGTVETQY
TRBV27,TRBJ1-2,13,ASSSSTGTGGGYT
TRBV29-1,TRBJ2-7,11,SVRGLAANEQY
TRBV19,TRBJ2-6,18,ASSIQAGFSRDSGANVLT
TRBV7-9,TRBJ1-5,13,ASSLATGVGQPQH
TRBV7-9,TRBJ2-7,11,SCRRTGASEQY
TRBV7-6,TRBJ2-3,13,ASSELAGDTDTQY
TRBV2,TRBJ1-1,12,ASRLKGVSTEAF
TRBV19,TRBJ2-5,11,ASSADIQETQY
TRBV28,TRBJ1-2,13,ASSAQQNSNYGYT
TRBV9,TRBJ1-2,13,ASSPSGRLVAGYT
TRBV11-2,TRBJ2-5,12,ASSPPPTSETQY
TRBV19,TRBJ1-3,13,ASSRGQGTGNTIY
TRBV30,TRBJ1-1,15,ALKPGTGYKMNTEAF
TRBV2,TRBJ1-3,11,ASSYRVGNTIY
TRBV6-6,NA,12,ASTPGTGDYEQY
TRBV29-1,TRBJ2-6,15,SWLPGQGLSGANVLT
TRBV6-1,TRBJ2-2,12,ASSEADLNGELF
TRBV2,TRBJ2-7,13,ASSEGLAGLYEQY
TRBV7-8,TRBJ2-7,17,ASKSPGLADTWPSYEQY
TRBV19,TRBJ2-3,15,ASSNPPGTGGTDTQY
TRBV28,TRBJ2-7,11,ASSSTGFYEQY
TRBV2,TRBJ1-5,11,ASRWSEDQPQH
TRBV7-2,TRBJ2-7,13,ASIVGSGSLYEQY
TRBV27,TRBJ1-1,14,ASSLSWGLSITEAF
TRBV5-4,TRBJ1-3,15,ASSLEVEPISGNTIY
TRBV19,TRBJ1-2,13,ASRDPGGGAYGYT
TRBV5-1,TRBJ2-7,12,ASSVTGGGYEQY